Listed below are T cell receptor beta chains from one sample, sequenced in a study of T cell responses to AZD1222 COVID-19 vaccine. TCRdb keeps only in-frame clones here, not all; method: immunoSEQ multiplex PCR. The sample records 140,000 to 150,000 clones, approximately 94% being singletons. The input for sequencing was peripheral blood, taken on day 0 of AZD1222 vaccination. Source of these receptors: an adult in good health. The CDR3 runs from the conserved cysteine through the conserved F or W. Each record gives: clone size, D gene, J gene, V gene, CDR3 DNA, CDR3 protein. D genes are given only for firm matches. The size field is filled for only some rows; it gives once, few, many or a size class.

>-|-|TRBJ2-3|TRBV7-9
TGTGCCAGCAGCTTAAGCTTAGGAGGGGGCACAGATACGCAGTATTTT
CASSLSLGGGTDTQYF
>once|TRBD1|TRBJ1-1|TRBV13
TGTGCCAGCAGCTTATGGGAGGACAGGGGGGTCGATGAAGCTTTCTTT
CASSLWEDRGVDEAFF
>-|-|TRBJ1-4|TRBV5-8
TGTGCCTTGGAGGGGCGGGGTGGTGAAAAACTGTTTTTT
CALEGRGGEKLFF
>once|TRBD1|TRBJ1-5|TRBV27
TGTGCCAGCAGCGCCACAGGGGCTAGCAATCAGCCCCAGCATTTT
CASSATGASNQPQHF
>-|TRBD1|TRBJ1-3|TRBV18
TGTGCCAGCTCACCATCCGGGACAGGGGACGGAAACACCATATATTTT
CASSPSGTGDGNTIYF
>-|-|TRBJ1-1|TRBV19
TGTGCCAGTAGGTTTCTAGGGGCGAACACTGAAGCTTTCTTT
CASRFLGANTEAFF
>-|-|TRBJ1-2|TRBV7-2
TGTGCCAGCAGCCTGGGTAGGGGCTATGGCTACACCTTC
CASSLGRGYGYTF
>once|TRBD1|TRBJ1-6|TRBV14
TGTGCCAGCAGCCAAGGCACAGGGGGAACTTCACCCCTCCACTTT
CASSQGTGGTSPLHF
>-|-|TRBJ1-1|TRBV18
TGTGCCAGCTCACCAGAAGAGAACACTGAAGCTTTCTTT
CASSPEENTEAFF
>-|-|TRBJ1-3|TRBV6-6
TGTGCCAGCAGCCCCGAGAGCTCTGGAAACACCATATATTTT
CASSPESSGNTIYF
>-|-|TRBJ1-1|TRBV7-9
TGTGCCAGCAGCTTAGGAGGGTTACGGGCTGAAGCTTTCTTT
CASSLGGLRAEAFF
>-|-|TRBJ2-7|TRBV30
TGTGCCTGGAGTGTACTTTGGGGGGGCCACTCCTACGAGCAGTACTTC
CAWSVLWGGHSYEQYF
>-|-|TRBJ2-7|TRBV3-1/TRBV3-2
TGTGCCAGCAGCCTGTGGCCCGCACCTCCGGGGGAGCAGTACTTC
CASSLWPAPPGEQYF